This TCR beta chain was recorded in a study of shared clonotypes between healthy human individuals. Germline V CDR1 and CDR2: SGHVS, FQNEAQ. Trimming removed 5 bases at V and 6 bases at J, with 13 bases between. The CDR3 contains 13 residues. Scientists sequenced DNA from unsorted PBMC on ten immunoSEQ deep assay plates. TCRdb keeps only in-frame clones here, not all; method: immunoSEQ multiplex PCR. The sample lists 450,000 to 500,000 clones; over 70% were seen once. The chain recombines TRBV7-8 with TRBJ1-1; D gene uncertain. Sequenced input: PBMCs. This receptor was identified in a woman aged 40 to 55 in good health. Some clones in this sample may be carry-over from other donors' samples. For the CDR3, the DNA is TGTGCCAGCAGCCATCACCGCGACCCTGAAGCTTTCTTT. Protein: CASSHHRDPEAFF.